The TCR beta chain under discussion was sequenced for a study of blood T cell repertoires in COVID-19. Assay used: immunoSEQ multiplex PCR; TCRdb lists only in-frame clones, some missing. The sample consists of 150,000 to 200,000 clones, roughly nine tenths of them appearing once. The germline V gene has CDR1 MNHEY and CDR2 SVGEGT. The length of the CDR3 is 19 residues. The trim removed 2 bases at V and 0 bases at J, leaving 13 bases unmatched. This clone was found once. The rearrangement links TRBV6-2 or TRBV6-3 to TRBJ2-1; 7 positions agree with TRBD2. This receptor was identified in a woman aged 60-75 years with COVID-19, enrolled during active disease. The sequenced sample consisted of peripheral blood. The CDR3 DNA reads TGTGCCAGCAGTTACAAAAATGACGCTAGCGGAAGCTCCTACAATGAGCAGTTCTTC. Protein sequence: CASSYKNDASGSSYNEQFF.